A selection of T cell receptor beta chains follows, all from one sample in a study of blood T cell repertoires in COVID-19. Sequencing used immunoSEQ multiplex PCR; TCRdb keeps in-frame clones, though not all of them. The sample carries approximately 70,000 clones, 80% to 90% recorded once. Sequencing was performed on peripheral blood. Receptor source: a human donor in a cohort sampled during active COVID-19. The conserved cysteine and the conserved F or W are not part of the CDR3 here.

>TRBV5-1|TRBJ2-3
ASSLQGQGSTDTQY
>TRBV27|TRBJ2-7
ASSLRTYSYEQY
>TRBV7-9|TRBJ1-5
ASSRQGIDQPQH
>TRBV7-2|TRBJ2-1
ASSRTSGGLAYNEQF
>TRBV11-2|TRBJ2-7
ASSLEPVDEQY
>TRBV7-2|TRBJ2-7
ASSLVGLAGDYEQY
>TRBV30|TRBJ1-2
ASTTGNFQDLNYGGYT
>TRBV11-2|TRBJ2-7
ASSLVGGAGYEQY
>TRBV2|TRBJ1-6
ASIQDRNSPLH
>TRBV7-9|TRBJ2-5
ASSPTTGEETQY
>TRBV15|TRBJ1-4
ATSLSTFFTPNEKLF
>TRBV10-1|TRBJ2-3
ASSGPGGSGTDTQY
>TRBV6-5|TRBJ1-2
ATGQGSVGYT
>TRBV6-6|TRBJ1-2
ASSQGGTENYGYT
>TRBV27|TRBJ1-6
ASSLGGDNSPLH
>TRBV6-5|TRBJ2-5
ATGPRGVETQY
>TRBV29-1|TRBJ1-1
SVDNRTGGTEAF
>TRBV7-9|TRBJ2-7
ASSPGLDLYEQY
>TRBV10-1|TRBJ2-1
ASSESISSGRNEQF
>TRBV2|TRBJ1-5
ASSDMTGGGQPQH
>TRBV27|TRBJ2-3
ASAMTDRSTDTQY
>TRBV6-5|TRBJ1-4
ASSRGATNEKLF
>TRBV5-4|TRBJ1-1
ASSPSGGSRTEAF
>TRBV5-6|TRBJ2-2
ASSAGTSGSTGELF
>TRBV5-1|TRBJ2-7
ASSAGGPGRYEQY
>TRBV4-3|TRBJ2-2
ASSWRGATGELF
>TRBV18|TRBJ2-3
ASSGLAVTDTQY
>TRBV3-1/TRBV3-2|TRBJ1-2
ASSPSPGQGYT
>TRBV7-2|TRBJ2-3
ASSLDGGAADTQY
>TRBV6-2/TRBV6-3|TRBJ2-4
ASSYSRGQGIQY
>TRBV28|TRBJ1-2
ASSFDRENYGYT
>TRBV6-6|TRBJ2-7
ASSYAPGRNEQY
>TRBV29-1|TRBJ1-1
SAGQGMRTEAF
>TRBV6-2/TRBV6-3|TRBJ2-5
ASSYSRHSQETQY
>TRBV3-1/TRBV3-2|TRBJ1-4
ASSQDLSGGNEKLF
>TRBV19|TRBJ2-1
ASSITESSYNEQF
>TRBV6-2/TRBV6-3|TRBJ2-3
ASSYSGSGVADTQY
>TRBV7-6|TRBJ2-5
ASSRLQETQY
>TRBV6-5|TRBJ1-6
ASSLTHDSPLH
>TRBV2|TRBJ1-5
ASSDGRNQPQH
>TRBV27|TRBJ1-4
ASPGPFAQEEKLF